The next 29 T cell receptor beta chains were all read from a single sample in a study of blood T cell repertoires in COVID-19. This table comes from immunoSEQ multiplex PCR, and its TCRdb copy is limited to in-frame clones, with some not included. The data show 200,000 to 300,000 clones, roughly 82% seen once. Sequenced: peripheral blood. Receptors originate from a middle-aged man who had recovered from COVID-19.

V usage is TRBV5-1 and J usage is TRBJ1-4, with D perhaps matching TRBD1 (6 bases). The CDR3 is made up of 15 amino acids. The V gene's germline CDR1 is SGHRS and CDR2 YFSETQ. Deletions cut 1 base from V and 2 bases from J, with 9 bases between. This CDR3 is CASSLTGKTNEKLFF. The CDR3 nucleotides read TGCGCCAGCAGCTTGACAGGGAAGACTAATGAAAAACTGTTTTTT.

V gene TRBV7-9 combines with J gene TRBJ1-4, with 9 bases lining up with TRBD1. CDR1 is SEHNR, CDR2 FQNEAQ, per germline (reference sequence). With V trimmed by 4 bases and J by 7 bases, 4 bases remained unmatched. The CDR3 has 14 amino acids. The CDR3 DNA sequence: TGTGCCAGCAGCTCACAGGGGGCGAGTGAAAAACTGTTTTTT. Protein sequence: CASSSQGASEKLFF. The whole variable domain, remainder taken from reference TRBV7-9 and TRBJ1-4, is DTGVSQNPRHKITKRGQNVTFRCDPISEHNRLYWYRQTLGQGPEFLTYFQNEAQLEKSRLLSDRFSAERPKGSFSTLEIQRTEQGDSAMYLCASSSQGASEKLFFGSGTQLSVL.

For the CDR3, the DNA is TGTGCCTGGAGGACACCCGACTTGGGGCCTTCTAATAATGAGCAGTTCTTC. This encodes CAWRTPDLGPSNNEQFF. The chain carries TRBV30 and TRBJ2-1; tentative D call: TRBD1 (5 bases). The V and J ends lost 3 bases and 7 bases respectively, with 25 bases between them. Germline V lookup: CDR1 GTSNPN, CDR2 SVGIG (reference sequence). The CDR3 has 17 residues. The whole variable domain, remainder taken from reference TRBV30 and TRBJ2-1, is SQTIHQWPATLVQPVGSPLSLECTVEGTSNPNLYWYRQAAGRGLQLLFYSVGIGQISSEVPQNLSASRPQDRQFILSSKKLLLSDSGFYLCAWRTPDLGPSNNEQFFGPGTRLTVL.

The chain has TRBV27 and TRBJ1-2; D is undetermined. The CDR3 is 14 residues long. Germline V gene lookup returns CDR1 MNHEY and CDR2 SMNVEV (reference sequence). Trimming removed 6 bases at V and 4 bases at J, with 15 bases between. The CDR3: CASRPWEGTYGYTF. The CDR3 nucleotides are TGTGCCAGCAGACCGTGGGAGGGAACCTATGGCTACACCTTC.

This clone was detected a few times. V and J are TRBV30 and TRBJ1-5; a weak D match, TRBD1 (5 bases). The germline gives CDR1 GTSNPN, CDR2 SVGIG (reference sequence). The length of the CDR3 is 15 residues. Trimming took 6 bases from V and 2 from J, leaving 17 bases between them. CDR3 sequence: CACSQGRVGNQPQHF. Here the CDR3 DNA reads TGTGCCTGTTCTCAGGGAAGAGTGGGCAATCAGCCCCAGCATTTT.

The table lists this clone with a few counts. The chain is built from TRBV7-2 and TRBJ1-5; a weak D match, TRBD1 (5 bases). The CDR3 is 13 residues long. Trimming took off 5 bases at V and 4 bases at J, with 9 bases between the two ends. CDR1 SGHTA and CDR2 FQGNSA come from the germline V gene. The CDR3 reads CASSPRQNQPQHF. The CDR3, as DNA: TGTGCCAGCAGCCCCAGACAGAATCAGCCCCAGCATTTT.

This chain joins TRBV15 and TRBJ1-2; possibly TRBD1 for D (5 bases). This CDR3 comprises 14 residues. V lost 0 bases, J lost 7 bases, and 12 bases lay in between. Germline CDR1 LNHNV, CDR2 YYDKDF (reference sequence). CDR3 amino acids: CATSREGGAFGYTF. CDR3 in DNA: TGTGCCACCAGCAGAGAGGGAGGGGCTTTTGGCTACACCTTC.

This sequence joins TRBV15 and TRBJ2-5; weak D call: TRBD1 (5 bases). Trimming left V 5 bases short and J 0 bases short, with 10 bases between. This CDR3 spans 14 amino acids. Germline loops: CDR1 LNHNV, CDR2 YYDKDF (reference sequence). The DNA for the CDR3 is TGTGCCACCAGCGGCGACAGCAACCAAGAGACCCAGTACTTC. It yields the protein CATSGDSNQETQYF.

The rearrangement joins TRBV13 to TRBJ1-2; the match to TRBD1 covers 9 bases. The junction had 5 bases not matched to a gene; V was cut back by 5 bases and J by 4 bases. This CDR3 has 14 amino acids. Germline V CDR1 and CDR2: PRHDT, FYEKMQ (reference sequence). CDR3 nucleotides: TGTGCCAGCAGCGATCGGACAGGGGCCTATGGCTACACCTTC. Its protein is CASSDRTGAYGYTF.

The V call is TRBV19, the J call TRBJ2-2; D gene ambiguous. CDR1 and CDR2 from the germline V gene are LNHDA and SQIVND (reference sequence). This CDR3 contains 16 residues. V lost 7 bases and J 4 bases, leaving 19 bases between the germline ends. The CDR3 spells CASTTRRNPSTGELFF. DNA for the CDR3: TGTGCCAGTACCACGAGGCGGAACCCCAGCACCGGGGAGCTGTTTTTT.

The chain is built from TRBV19 and TRBJ1-5; no reliable D call. The CDR3 is 14 residues long. V shed 5 bases and J shed 1 base, with 9 bases lying between them. Germline V gene data show CDR1 as LNHDA and CDR2 as SQIVND (reference sequence). The CDR3 region is CASSQVGSNQPQHF. CDR3 DNA sequence: TGTGCCAGTAGTCAAGTCGGGAGCAATCAGCCCCAGCATTTT.

This clone was seen a few times. The chain uses TRBV19 and TRBJ1-2, with 7 bases fitting TRBD1. The V gene end was trimmed by 3 bases and the J gene end by 0 bases; junction bases not matched to a gene: 10. The length of the CDR3 is 17 residues. The germline V gene has CDR1 LNHDA and CDR2 SQIVND (reference sequence). Here the CDR3 DNA reads TGTGCCAGTAGTATCTTGGTCGGGACAGCGACTAACTATGGCTACACCTTC. Translated: CASSILVGTATNYGYTF.

This rearrangement joins TRBV29-1 to TRBJ2-7; D call uncertain. In germline, CDR1 is SQVTM, CDR2 ANQGSEA. Trimming pared 0 bases from V and 3 bases from J, leaving 12 bases between. This CDR3 has 14 amino acids. CDR3 region: CSVEDSLPNYEQYF. CDR3 bases: TGCAGCGTTGAAGACAGTCTCCCAAACTACGAGCAGTACTTC.

The chain links TRBV6-4 to TRBJ2-5, with 10 bases identical to TRBD1. This CDR3 has 15 residues. V shed 0 bases, J shed 5 bases, and the junction held 3 bases outside the gene matches. From germline, CDR1 is MRHNA and CDR2 SNTAGT. CDR3 sequence (DNA): TGTGCCAGCAGTGACTCTGACAGGGGGCAGGAGACCCAGTACTTC. Translated, it gives CASSDSDRGQETQYF.

The chain carries TRBV13 and TRBJ2-4, with a tentative D call TRBD2 (6 bases). The germline V gene encodes CDR1 PRHDT and CDR2 FYEKMQ (reference sequence). The V end lost 6 bases, the J end lost 8 bases, and 23 bases lay between the germline ends. The CDR3 is made up of 16 amino acids. As DNA, the CDR3 is TGTGCCAGCAGTCGTCAGCCGGGGGTCCCCGGGGACATTCAGTACTTC. Translated: CASSRQPGVPGDIQYF.

V is TRBV19 and J is TRBJ1-1; D is unresolved. The CDR3 extends over 13 amino acids. The ends were cut back, 7 bases at V and 5 bases at J, with 14 bases in the middle. Germline V gene sequence: CDR1 LNHDA, CDR2 SQIVND (reference sequence). CDR3 sequence reads: CASKVSPRTEAFF. Here the CDR3 DNA reads TGTGCCAGTAAGGTGTCCCCTAGAACTGAAGCTTTCTTT.

Concerning this clone itself: Distinct nucleotide sequences in the sample also encode this CDR3. This chain links TRBV24-1 with TRBJ2-1; 11 bases agree with TRBD2. CDR1 KGHDR and CDR2 SFDVKD come from the germline V gene. The junction had 3 bases not matched to a gene; V was cut back by 5 bases and J by 1 base. This CDR3 region has 16 residues. CDR3 region: CATSGTSGSSYNEQFF. Written as DNA, the CDR3 is TGTGCCACCAGTGGTACTAGCGGGAGTTCCTACAATGAGCAGTTCTTC.

The J gene is TRBJ2-5, the V gene TRBV5-6; D possibly corresponds to TRBD2 (5 bases). V was cut by 0 bases and J by 0 bases, with 15 bases left in between. This CDR3 has 17 residues. Germline V gives CDR1 SGHDT, CDR2 YYEEEE. The CDR3 region has the DNA TGTGCCAGCAGCTTGGTCCCTATCCCGGGGTACCAAGAGACCCAGTACTTC. It yields the protein CASSLVPIPGYQETQYF.

The sample holds a few counts of this clone. The rearrangement uses TRBV5-1 and TRBJ1-1, with TRBD1 matching over 7 bases. The CDR3 is made up of 16 amino acids. V gave up 2 bases and J gave up 0 bases; unmatched junction bases: 7. Germline-derived CDR1 and CDR2 are SGHRS and YFSETQ. CDR3 nucleotides: TGCGCCAGCAGCTTCGCCGACAGGGACATGAACACTGAAGCTTTCTTT. As protein: CASSFADRDMNTEAFF.

The gene calls are TRBV6-6 and TRBJ2-7; possible D gene TRBD1, 5 bases. Germline lookup yields CDR1 MNHNY and CDR2 SVGAGI (reference sequence). The CDR3 covers 13 residues. The V end lost 8 bases, the J end lost 2 bases, and 13 bases lay between the germline ends. In nucleotides, the CDR3 is TGTGCCAGCGTAGAAGGGGATCCCTACGAGCAGTACTTC. The encoded protein is CASVEGDPYEQYF.

The chain uses TRBV2 and TRBJ2-3, with 11 bases fitting TRBD1. J lost 4 bases, V lost 8 bases, and 2 bases had no gene match. This CDR3 region has 13 residues. Germline V lookup: CDR1 SNHLY, CDR2 FYNNEI. The CDR3 bases are TGTGCCAGCGGACAGGGGGCTGCAGATACGCAGTATTTT. Protein product: CASGQGAADTQYF.

This chain links TRBV27 with TRBJ2-7; D is ambiguous. The V and J ends lost 5 bases and 6 bases respectively, with 8 bases between them. CDR1 is MNHEY and CDR2 is SMNVEV in the germline V gene (reference sequence). This CDR3 is 11 amino acids long. The CDR3 DNA follows: TGTGCCAGCAGTCCCTTAGTCGAGCAGTACTTC. Its translation: CASSPLVEQYF.

The genes are TRBV12-3 or TRBV12-4 and TRBJ2-7; no firm D call. Trimming cost V 1 base and J 11 bases, with 9 bases left between them. The CDR3 length is 11 residues. The CDR3 loop is CASSLGLVEYF. The CDR3 DNA follows: TGTGCCAGCAGTTTAGGTCTAGTAGAGTACTTC.

CDR3 region: CATSDVKRGKYNEQFF. The CDR3 bases are TGTGCCACCAGTGATGTTAAGCGGGGGAAATACAATGAGCAGTTCTTC. The J gene is TRBJ2-1, the V gene TRBV24-1, with 8 positions matching TRBD2. The CDR3 length is 16 residues. J was trimmed by 4 bases and V by 3 bases; bases with no gene match: 7. CDR1 KGHDR and CDR2 SFDVKD come from the germline V gene.

This chain uses TRBV7-2 with TRBJ1-1, with D possibly matching TRBD1 (5 bases). The CDR3 covers 14 residues. V shed 4 bases and J shed 4 bases, with 13 bases lying between them. Per germline, CDR1 SGHTA and CDR2 FQGNSA. CDR3 protein: CASSSNWRGTEAFF. CDR3 bases: TGTGCCAGCAGCTCAAATTGGAGGGGCACTGAAGCTTTCTTT.

This chain uses TRBV10-3 with TRBJ1-1, with 7 bases matching TRBD1. The CDR3 totals 14 residues. V shed 5 bases, J shed 0 bases, and the junction held 3 bases outside the gene matches. The germline V gene has CDR1 ENHRY and CDR2 SYGVKD. CDR3 in amino acids: CAISPTGMNTEAFF. The CDR3, as DNA: TGTGCCATCAGTCCGACAGGGATGAACACTGAAGCTTTCTTT.

This chain uses TRBV6-5 with TRBJ1-1; the D gene is possibly TRBD1 (6 bases). Trimming took off 6 bases at V and 5 bases at J, with 13 bases between the two ends. CDR3 length equals 13 residues. The germline V gene has CDR1 MNHEY and CDR2 SVGAGI. CDR3 sequence: CASSTQGWTEAFF. DNA of the CDR3: TGTGCCAGCAGCACACAGGGTTGGACTGAAGCTTTCTTT.

J is TRBJ1-1 and V is TRBV7-2; unclear D gene. This CDR3 region has 15 residues. Trimming removed 3 bases at V and 6 bases at J, with 17 bases between. The germline CDR1 and CDR2 sequences are SGHTA and FQGNSA. CDR3 loop: CASSFYFGGSAEAFF. The DNA of the CDR3 is TGTGCCAGCAGCTTCTACTTCGGCGGGAGCGCTGAAGCTTTCTTT.

V usage is TRBV7-2 and J usage is TRBJ2-5; TRBD2 aligns across 11 bases. Germline-derived CDR1 and CDR2 are SGHTA and FQGNSA. The CDR3 has 18 amino acids. The V segment lost 1 base and the J segment 5 bases; nucleotides outside the gene matches: 12. DNA of the CDR3: TGTGCCAGCAGCTTAGTGGGAGGTAGCGGGGGGGTAAGCGAGACCCAGTACTTC. This encodes CASSLVGGSGGVSETQYF.